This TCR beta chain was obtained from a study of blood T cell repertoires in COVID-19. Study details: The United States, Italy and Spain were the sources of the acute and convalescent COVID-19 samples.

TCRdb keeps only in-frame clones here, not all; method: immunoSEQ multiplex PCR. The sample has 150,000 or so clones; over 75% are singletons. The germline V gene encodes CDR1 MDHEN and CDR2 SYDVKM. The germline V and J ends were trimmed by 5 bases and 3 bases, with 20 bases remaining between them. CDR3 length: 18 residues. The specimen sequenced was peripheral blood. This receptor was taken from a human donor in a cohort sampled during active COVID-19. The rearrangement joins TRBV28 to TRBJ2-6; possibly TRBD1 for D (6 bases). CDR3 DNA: TGTGCCAGCAGTACGGGATCAAAGGGGGAGTATGGGGCCAACGTCCTGACTTTC. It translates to CASSTGSKGEYGANVLTF.